These 31 T cell receptor beta chains share one sample of origin, sequenced in a study of response to subunit inactivated influenza vaccine. TCRdb used MiXCR to reprocess the RT-PCR reads, holding one entry per CDR3 protein. Of about 570,000 distinct CDR3 sequences in the sample, roughly 12% were seen once. This sample was shared with a second study, whose subject was T cells expressing NK-cell markers. That report adds: For TCR beta, cDNA was produced by 5'RACE template switching with UMIs.

The material sequenced was PBMCs from blood, taken on the day of vaccination. All receptors come from a man between 45 and 60 years old who received an inactivated influenza vaccine.

This clonotype showed up just a few times. This chain connects TRBV6-2 or TRBV6-3 to TRBJ2-5; 8 bases fit TRBD2. V dropped 6 bases and J dropped 4; count of bases not matched to a gene: 10. This CDR3 spans 15 amino acids. Germline V gene lookup returns CDR1 MNHEY and CDR2 SVGEGT. The DNA for the CDR3 is TGTGCCAGCAGGGCGGGAGGACTCCCTAGAGAGACCCAGTACTTC. Encoded protein: CASRAGGLPRETQYF.

This clonotype appeared a few times. The chain employs TRBV27 and TRBJ1-2; D is perhaps TRBD1 (5 bases). The CDR3 contains 14 residues. Trimming pared 3 bases from V and 5 bases from J, leaving 13 bases between. Germline CDR1 is MNHEY and CDR2 is SMNVEV (reference sequence). The CDR3 here is CASSFSIGGYGYTF. The CDR3 DNA sequence: TGTGCCAGCAGTTTTTCTATCGGGGGATATGGCTACACCTTC.

This clonotype was seen more than once but under ten times. The rearrangement links TRBV29-1 to TRBJ1-1; D is perhaps TRBD1 (6 bases). Trimming shortened V by 8 bases and J by 4 bases, and 11 bases separated the two germline ends. There are 11 residues in the CDR3. Germline V gives CDR1 SQVTM, CDR2 ANQGSEA. This CDR3 is CSQGRVTEAFF. The DNA for the CDR3 is TGCAGCCAGGGGCGCGTCACTGAAGCTTTCTTT.

This clonotype was recorded many times. The CDR3 coding sequence is TGCAGTGCTCTGGGCCAAGAGACCCAGTACTTC. Translated: CSALGQETQYF. The chain recombines TRBV20-1 with TRBJ2-5; D remains unclear. V was clipped by 5 bases and J by 1 base, with 5 bases between them. Germline CDR1 and CDR2: DFQATT and SNEGSKA (reference sequence). This CDR3 comprises 11 residues.

The gene calls are TRBV9 and TRBJ2-7, with TRBD2 identical over 9 bases. The V segment lost 0 bases and the J segment 6 bases; nucleotides outside the gene matches: 7. Germline V gives CDR1 SGDLS, CDR2 YYNGEE. This CDR3 region has 15 residues. This chain's CDR3 is CASSVGGGRASEQYF. For the CDR3, the DNA is TGTGCCAGCAGCGTAGGAGGCGGGAGGGCCAGCGAGCAGTACTTC. Complete variable domain (other parts from reference TRBV9 and TRBJ2-7): DSGVTQTPKHLITATGQRVTLRCSPRSGDLSVYWYQQSLDQGLQFLIQYYNGEERAKGNILERFSAQQFPDLHSELNLSSLELGDSALYFCASSVGGGRASEQYFGPGTRLTVT.

This clonotype was recorded only once. This chain joins TRBV5-1 and TRBJ1-2; D unclear. The CDR3 is made up of 13 amino acids. Trimming left V 7 bases short and J 7 bases short, with 17 bases between. CDR1 SGHRS and CDR2 YFSETQ come from the germline V gene. CDR3 protein: CASRVDDSAGYTF. In nucleotides, the CDR3 is TGCGCCAGCCGAGTAGATGATTCCGCTGGCTACACCTTC.

This clonotype was found a few times. This chain uses TRBV6-1 with TRBJ2-7, with D possibly matching TRBD1 (6 bases). The CDR3 has 14 amino acids. Trimming removed 10 bases at V and 4 bases at J, with 20 bases between. Germline loops: CDR1 MNHNS, CDR2 SASEGT. CDR3 region: CATTPRQAGYEQYF. The CDR3 DNA reads TGTGCCACGACCCCAAGACAGGCCGGGTACGAGCAGTACTTC.

This clonotype was counted between two and nine times. V and J are TRBV12-3 or TRBV12-4 and TRBJ1-2; 10 positions agree with TRBD1. With 5 bases clipped from V and 3 bases from J, the junction kept 6 bases outside the gene matches. CDR3 length: 15 residues. Written as DNA, the CDR3 is TGTGCCAGCAGTCAGACAGGGGGCTGGGACTATGGCTACACCTTC. Translated, it gives CASSQTGGWDYGYTF.

This chain links TRBV7-2 with TRBJ1-3, with 7 bases aligning to TRBD1. Germline lookup yields CDR1 SGHTA and CDR2 FQGNSA. Trimming at V came to 4 bases and at J to 4 bases, leaving 7 bases not matched to a gene. This CDR3 is built from 15 residues. In DNA form, the CDR3 reads TGTGCCAGCAGCTCAGGACAGGCTGGAGGAAACACCATATATTTT. Encoded protein: CASSSGQAGGNTIYF.

The chain combines TRBV5-1 with TRBJ2-1; D is ambiguous. The CDR3 is 15 residues long. V was trimmed by 4 bases and J by 6 bases, leaving 17 bases between them. CDR1 SGHRS and CDR2 YFSETQ come from the germline V gene. The CDR3 DNA reads as TGCGCCAGCAGCCTCGACTCCAAGAGATTCAATGAGCAGTTCTTC. Translation gives CASSLDSKRFNEQFF.

The rearrangement joins TRBV27 to TRBJ2-2; 9 bases match TRBD2. After removal of 2 bases from V and 7 bases from J, the junction contained 5 bases not matched to a gene. CDR1 and CDR2 from the germline V gene are MNHEY and SMNVEV (reference sequence). CDR3 size: 15 residues. Here the CDR3 DNA reads TGTGCCAGCAGTTTAGCGGGGGGGCGAAACGGGGAGCTGTTTTTT. The encoded protein is CASSLAGGRNGELFF.

The genes are TRBV28 and TRBJ1-2, with a possible D match to TRBD1 (6 bases). With 8 bases removed from V and 2 bases from J, the gap between germline ends came to 12 bases. Germline assignment: CDR1 MDHEN and CDR2 SYDVKM. The CDR3 covers 13 residues. The DNA for the CDR3 is TGTGCCAGCGGGTTGACAGGAAACTATGGCTACACCTTC. Translated: CASGLTGNYGYTF.

This clonotype was recorded many times. J is TRBJ2-7 and V is TRBV6-5; TRBD2 aligns across 14 bases. The ends lost 4 bases at V and 2 bases at J; junction bases unmatched: 1. Germline values: CDR1 MNHEY, CDR2 SVGAGI. The CDR3 has 15 residues. In nucleotides, the CDR3 is TGTGCCAGCAGTTCGACTAGCGGGAGGGCCTACGAGCAGTACTTC. This encodes CASSSTSGRAYEQYF.

This chain uses TRBV16 with TRBJ2-3; the D gene is possibly TRBD1 (5 bases). The V end lost 8 bases, the J end lost 1 base, and 22 bases lay between the germline ends. This CDR3 spans 17 amino acids. Germline values: CDR1 KGHSY, CDR2 FQNENV. The CDR3 nucleotides read TGTGCCAGCGCCCCAGTGTGGGGCGAATTGGGCACAGATACGCAGTATTTT. Translating gives CASAPVWGELGTDTQYF.

J is TRBJ2-7 and V is TRBV4-1; possible D gene TRBD1, 6 bases. The V end lost 5 bases, the J end lost 0 bases, and 11 bases lay between the germline ends. This CDR3 comprises 14 residues. Germline values: CDR1 MGHRA, CDR2 YSYEKL. The CDR3: CASSASRGSYEQYF. The CDR3 DNA follows: TGCGCCAGCAGCGCCAGCAGGGGCTCCTACGAGCAGTACTTC.

This clonotype was observed many times. This chain uses TRBV5-1 with TRBJ2-3, with 7 bases that match TRBD2. Germline trimming cut 4 bases from V and 6 bases from J; bases unmatched to any gene: 8. Germline CDR1 is SGHRS and CDR2 is YFSETQ. CDR3 size: 14 residues. The CDR3 DNA reads TGCGCCAGCAGCCCCACGCGGGGGAGGGATACGCAGTATTTT. Translated: CASSPTRGRDTQYF.

This clonotype has more than one count but fewer than ten. The chain has TRBV2 and TRBJ2-3; 10 nucleotides agree with TRBD2. Germline trimming cut 4 bases from V and 2 bases from J; bases unmatched to any gene: 6. Germline CDR1 is SNHLY and CDR2 is FYNNEI. CDR3 length: 16 amino acids. The CDR3 sequence is CASSAASGGPTDTQYF. Here the CDR3 DNA reads TGTGCCAGCAGTGCGGCTAGCGGGGGACCCACAGATACGCAGTATTTT.

This clonotype has a handful of counts. J is TRBJ2-1 and V is TRBV11-2, with 13 bases identical to TRBD2. CDR1 is SGHAT, CDR2 FQNNGV, per germline. The CDR3 is 17 amino acids. With V trimmed by 1 base and J by 7 bases, 7 bases remained unmatched. DNA for the CDR3: TGTGCCAGCAGCTTAGCTCCCGGGACTAGCGGGGTTAATGAGCAGTTCTTC. It is translated as CASSLAPGTSGVNEQFF.

The V call is TRBV4-1, the J call TRBJ2-4; a possible D gene is TRBD1 (6 bases). CDR1 is MGHRA, CDR2 YSYEKL, per germline. V was cut by 0 bases and J by 6 bases, with 12 bases left in between. The CDR3 is 15 residues long. CDR3 region: CASSQDRGNINIQYF. CDR3 nucleotides: TGCGCCAGCAGCCAAGACAGGGGCAACATAAACATTCAGTACTTC.

In its sample, this clonotype was seen a few times. V is TRBV6-2 or TRBV6-3 and J is TRBJ2-1; D may be TRBD2 (5 bases). CDR3 size: 15 residues. Germline V CDR1 and CDR2: MNHEY, SVGEGT. Trimming cost V 4 bases and J 0 bases, with 10 bases left between them. CDR3 bases: TGTGCCAGCAGTTCCACCGGGATCTCCTACAATGAGCAGTTCTTC. It specifies CASSSTGISYNEQFF.

Turning to this clonotype: At one of its ends the junction is not consistent with the germline gene, which may arise from a read error. The CDR3 sequence: CASSQEWSYEHYF. The CDR3, as DNA: TGCGCCAGCAGCCAAGAGTGGTCCTACGAGCACTACTTC. The chain carries TRBV4-3 and TRBJ2-7, with D uncertain. Germline V gene lookup returns CDR1 LGHNA and CDR2 YSLEER. CDR3 size: 13 residues.

The V call is TRBV7-8, the J call TRBJ2-5, with D perhaps TRBD2 (6 bases). The CDR3 sequence is 12 residues long. The V gene's germline CDR1 is SGHVS and CDR2 FQNEAQ. Between the trimmed V and J ends, which lost 3 bases and 7 bases, there was a span of 9 bases. CDR3 DNA sequence: TGTGCCAGCAGCTTTGTGGGAGGGACCCAGTACTTC. Its translation: CASSFVGGTQYF.

This clonotype was observed a handful of times. V and J are TRBV6-5 and TRBJ2-1; D unresolved. There are 16 residues in the CDR3. Germline CDR1 reads MNHEY; CDR2 reads SVGAGI. Trimming removed 0 bases at V and 9 bases at J, with 18 bases between. The CDR3 reads CASSYSSGWPASEQFF. As DNA, the CDR3 is TGTGCCAGCAGTTACTCATCTGGCTGGCCTGCCAGTGAGCAGTTCTTC.

As for this clonotype: Compared with germline, one end of the junction differs, possibly owing to a read error. The V gene is TRBV3-1, the J gene TRBJ2-7; tentative D call: TRBD2 (6 bases). The CDR3 is 16 amino acids. Germline V CDR1 and CDR2: LGHDT, YNNKEL (reference sequence). The CDR3 protein is CACSQEFSGPSYEQYF. The CDR3 DNA is TGTGCCTGCAGCCAAGAATTTAGCGGTCCCTCCTACGAGCAGTACTTC.

The V gene is TRBV7-2, the J gene TRBJ2-7, with 7 bases lining up with TRBD1. The CDR3 covers 14 residues. The junction had 6 bases not matched to a gene; V was cut back by 5 bases and J by 2 bases. Germline assignment: CDR1 SGHTA and CDR2 FQGNSA. CDR3 protein: CASSLDRAAYEQYF. The CDR3 DNA sequence: TGTGCCAGCAGCCTAGACAGGGCCGCCTACGAGCAGTACTTC.

About this clonotype: One end of the junction varies from germline; a read error may be responsible. The chain couples TRBV5-1 to TRBJ2-2; the D gene could be TRBD1 or TRBD2 (5 bases each). CDR3 length: 15 amino acids. Germline CDR1 is SGHRS and CDR2 is YFSETQ. CDR3 residues: CASSFRTGTTGVLFF. The DNA of the CDR3 is TGCGCCAGCAGCTTTAGAACAGGCACCACCGGGGTGCTGTTTTTT.

This chain links TRBV5-1 with TRBJ2-1; TRBD2 matches 10 bases. V shed 0 bases, J shed 10 bases, and the junction held 10 bases outside the gene matches. CDR3 length equals 16 residues. Per the germline V gene, CDR1 is SGHRS and CDR2 is YFSETQ. CDR3 amino acids: CASSLVSSGGAWEQFF. Here the CDR3 DNA reads TGCGCCAGCAGCTTGGTTTCGAGCGGGGGGGCCTGGGAGCAGTTCTTC.

This clonotype was detected only a few times. This chain uses TRBV12-3 or TRBV12-4 with TRBJ1-3; 10 bases agree with TRBD1. The length of the CDR3 is 15 residues. The junction had 3 bases not matched to a gene; V was cut back by 4 bases and J by 3 bases. The CDR3 sequence: CASSWTGGFGNTIYF. CDR3 DNA sequence: TGTGCCAGCAGTTGGACAGGGGGATTTGGAAACACCATATATTTT.

This clonotype was picked up many times. V gene TRBV12-3 or TRBV12-4 combines with J gene TRBJ2-7; TRBD1 matches at 7 bases. V trimming: 4 bases; J trimming: 3 bases; junction bases outside the gene matches: 3. The CDR3 covers 13 residues. The CDR3 reads CASSWGQNYEQYF. Here the CDR3 DNA reads TGTGCCAGCAGTTGGGGACAGAACTACGAGCAGTACTTC.

The chain joins TRBV7-6 to TRBJ2-1, with 7 bases identical to TRBD1. The ends lost 1 base at V and 7 bases at J; junction bases unmatched: 7. Per the germline V gene, CDR1 is SGHVS and CDR2 is FNYEAQ. The CDR3 runs to 15 residues. The CDR3 loop reads CASSLEATGINEQFF. Here the CDR3 DNA reads TGTGCCAGCAGCTTAGAGGCGACAGGGATAAATGAGCAGTTCTTC.

This clonotype was observed a few times. The J gene is TRBJ2-2, the V gene TRBV5-1, with 7 bases fitting TRBD2. The V segment lost 4 bases and the J segment 1 base; nucleotides outside the gene matches: 7. The germline V gene encodes CDR1 SGHRS and CDR2 YFSETQ. This CDR3 comprises 16 residues. CDR3: CASSVLLAKNTGELFF. CDR3 coding DNA: TGCGCCAGCAGCGTCTTACTAGCGAAGAACACCGGGGAGCTGTTTTTT.